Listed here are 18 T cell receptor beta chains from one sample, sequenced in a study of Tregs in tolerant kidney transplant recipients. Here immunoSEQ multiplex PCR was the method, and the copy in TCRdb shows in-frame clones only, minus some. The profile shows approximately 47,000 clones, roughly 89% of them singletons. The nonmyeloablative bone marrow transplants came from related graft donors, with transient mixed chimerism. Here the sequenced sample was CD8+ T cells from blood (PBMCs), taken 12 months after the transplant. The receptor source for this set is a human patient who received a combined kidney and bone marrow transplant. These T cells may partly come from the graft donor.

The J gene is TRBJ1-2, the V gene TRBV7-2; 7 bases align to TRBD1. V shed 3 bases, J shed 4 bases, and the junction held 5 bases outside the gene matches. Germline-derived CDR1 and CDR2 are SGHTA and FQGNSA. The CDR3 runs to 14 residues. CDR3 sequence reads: CASSLRGQTYGYTF. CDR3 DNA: TGTGCCAGCAGCTTGAGGGGGCAAACCTATGGCTACACCTTC.

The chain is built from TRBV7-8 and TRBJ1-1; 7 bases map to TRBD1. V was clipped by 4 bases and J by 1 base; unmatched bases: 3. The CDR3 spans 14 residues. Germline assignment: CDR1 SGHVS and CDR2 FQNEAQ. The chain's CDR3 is CASSSGTANTEAFF. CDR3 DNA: TGTGCCAGCAGCTCCGGGACAGCGAACACTGAAGCTTTCTTT.

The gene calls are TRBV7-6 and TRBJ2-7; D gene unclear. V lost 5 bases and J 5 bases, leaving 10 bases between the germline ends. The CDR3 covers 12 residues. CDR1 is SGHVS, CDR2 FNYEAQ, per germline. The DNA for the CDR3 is TGTGCCAGCAGCCCCCGAGAGGACGAGCAGTACTTC. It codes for CASSPREDEQYF.

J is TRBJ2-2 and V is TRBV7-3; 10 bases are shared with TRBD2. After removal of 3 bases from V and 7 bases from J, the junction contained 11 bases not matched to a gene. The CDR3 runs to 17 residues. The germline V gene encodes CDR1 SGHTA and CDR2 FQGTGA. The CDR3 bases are TGTGCCAGCAGCTTGCGACGAGCGGGAGGGCAGGGCGGGGAGCTGTTTTTT. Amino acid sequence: CASSLRRAGGQGGELFF.

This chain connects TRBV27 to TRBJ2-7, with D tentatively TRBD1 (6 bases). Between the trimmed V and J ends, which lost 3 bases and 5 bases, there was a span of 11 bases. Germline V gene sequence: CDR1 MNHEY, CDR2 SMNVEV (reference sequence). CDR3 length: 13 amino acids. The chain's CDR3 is CASSFGEGDEQYF. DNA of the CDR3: TGTGCCAGCAGTTTCGGAGAGGGGGACGAGCAGTACTTC.

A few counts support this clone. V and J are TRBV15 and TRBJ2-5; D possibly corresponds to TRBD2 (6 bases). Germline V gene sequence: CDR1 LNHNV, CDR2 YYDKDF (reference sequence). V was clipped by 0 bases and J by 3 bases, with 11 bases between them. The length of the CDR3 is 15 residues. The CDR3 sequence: CATSREGGIKETQYF. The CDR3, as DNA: TGTGCCACCAGCAGAGAAGGCGGGATAAAAGAGACCCAGTACTTC.

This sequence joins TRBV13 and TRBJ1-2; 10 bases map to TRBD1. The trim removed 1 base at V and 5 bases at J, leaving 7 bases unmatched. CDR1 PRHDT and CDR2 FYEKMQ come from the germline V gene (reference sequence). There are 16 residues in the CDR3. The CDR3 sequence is CASSLEGDRGFYGYTF. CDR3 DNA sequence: TGTGCCAGCAGCTTAGAAGGGGACAGGGGTTTTTATGGCTACACCTTC.

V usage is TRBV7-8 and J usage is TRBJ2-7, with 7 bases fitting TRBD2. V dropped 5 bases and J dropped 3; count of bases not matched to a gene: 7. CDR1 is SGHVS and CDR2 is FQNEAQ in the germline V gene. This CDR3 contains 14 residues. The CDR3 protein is CASSEGGAVYEQYF. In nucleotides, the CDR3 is TGTGCCAGCAGCGAGGGAGGGGCCGTCTACGAGCAGTACTTC.

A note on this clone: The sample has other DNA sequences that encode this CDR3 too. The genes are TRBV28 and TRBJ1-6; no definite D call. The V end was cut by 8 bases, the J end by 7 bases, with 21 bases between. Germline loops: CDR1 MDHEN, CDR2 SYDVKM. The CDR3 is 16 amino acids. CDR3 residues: CASAPHGEVYNSPLHF. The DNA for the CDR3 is TGTGCCAGCGCACCCCACGGGGAGGTTTACAATTCACCCCTCCACTTT.

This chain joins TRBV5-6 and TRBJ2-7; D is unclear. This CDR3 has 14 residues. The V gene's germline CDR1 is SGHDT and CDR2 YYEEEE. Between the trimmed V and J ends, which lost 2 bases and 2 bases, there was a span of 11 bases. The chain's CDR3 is CASSLPTEAYEQYF. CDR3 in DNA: TGTGCCAGCAGCTTACCCACCGAGGCCTACGAGCAGTACTTC. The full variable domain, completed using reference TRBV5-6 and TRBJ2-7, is DAGVTQSPTHLIKTRGQQVTLRCSPKSGHDTVSWYQQALGQGPQFIFQYYEEEERQRGNFPDRFSGHQFPNYSSELNVNALLLGDSALYLCASSLPTEAYEQYFGPGTRLTVT.

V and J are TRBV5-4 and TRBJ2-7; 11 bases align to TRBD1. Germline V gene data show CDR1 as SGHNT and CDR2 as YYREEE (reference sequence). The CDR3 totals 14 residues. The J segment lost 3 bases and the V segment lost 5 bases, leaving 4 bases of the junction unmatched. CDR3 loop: CASRSGTGGYEQYF. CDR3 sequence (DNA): TGTGCCAGCAGATCCGGGACAGGGGGCTACGAGCAGTACTTC.

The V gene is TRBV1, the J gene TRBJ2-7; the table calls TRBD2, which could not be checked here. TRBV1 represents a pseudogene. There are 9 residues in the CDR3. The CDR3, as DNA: TGCACCACTAGGTTCGAGCAGTACTTC. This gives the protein CTTRFEQYF.

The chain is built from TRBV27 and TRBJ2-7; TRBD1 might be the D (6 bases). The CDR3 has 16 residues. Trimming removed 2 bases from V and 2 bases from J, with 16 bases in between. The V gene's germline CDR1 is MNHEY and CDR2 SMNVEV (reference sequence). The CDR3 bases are TGTGCCAGCAGTTTACCCATTCGGGACAAGACCTACGAGCAGTACTTC. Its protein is CASSLPIRDKTYEQYF.

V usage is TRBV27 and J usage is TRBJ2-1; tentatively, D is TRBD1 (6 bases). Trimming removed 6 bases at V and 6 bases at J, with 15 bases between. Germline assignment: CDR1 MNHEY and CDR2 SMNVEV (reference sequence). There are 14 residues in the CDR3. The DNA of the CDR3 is TGTGCCAGCAGACCACAGGGTTGGGGCAATGAGCAGTTCTTC. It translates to CASRPQGWGNEQFF.

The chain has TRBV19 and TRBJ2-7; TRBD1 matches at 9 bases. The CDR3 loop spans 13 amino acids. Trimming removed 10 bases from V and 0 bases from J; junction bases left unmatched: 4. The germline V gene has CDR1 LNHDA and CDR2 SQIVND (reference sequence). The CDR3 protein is CATQTGGSYEQYF. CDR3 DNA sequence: TGTGCCACTCAGACAGGGGGCTCCTACGAGCAGTACTTC.

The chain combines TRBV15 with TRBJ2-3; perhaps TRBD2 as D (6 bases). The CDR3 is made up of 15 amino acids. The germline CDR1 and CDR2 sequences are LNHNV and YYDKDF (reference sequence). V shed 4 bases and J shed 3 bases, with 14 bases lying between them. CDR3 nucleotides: TGTGCCACCAGCATATCAGGGAGGAAAACAGATACGCAGTATTTT. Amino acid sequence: CATSISGRKTDTQYF.

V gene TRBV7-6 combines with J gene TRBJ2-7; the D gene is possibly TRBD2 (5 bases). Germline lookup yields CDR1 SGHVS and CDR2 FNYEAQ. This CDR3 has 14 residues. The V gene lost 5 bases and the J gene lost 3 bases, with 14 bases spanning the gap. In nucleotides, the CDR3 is TGTGCCAGCAGCCCGAGCGGAACTAACTACGAGCAGTACTTC. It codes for CASSPSGTNYEQYF.

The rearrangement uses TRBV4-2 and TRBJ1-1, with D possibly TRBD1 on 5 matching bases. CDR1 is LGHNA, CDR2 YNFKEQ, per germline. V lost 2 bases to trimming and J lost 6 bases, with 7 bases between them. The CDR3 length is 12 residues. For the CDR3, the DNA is TGTGCCAGCAGCCAACGACAGTCTGAAGCTTTCTTT. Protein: CASSQRQSEAFF.